This section outlines one T cell receptor beta chain sequence together with its context. CDR3 length: 15 amino acids. CDR1 KGHSH and CDR2 LQKENI come from the germline V gene. Trimming removed 4 bases from V and 6 bases from J; junction bases left unmatched: 11. This entry comes from a study of blood T cell repertoires in COVID-19. Here immunoSEQ multiplex PCR was the method, and the copy in TCRdb shows in-frame clones only, minus some. The sample lists 270,000 or so clones, roughly 79% occurring once. This TCR derives from a woman aged 55 to 70 with active or convalescent COVID-19. V gene TRBV18 combines with J gene TRBJ2-7; 8 bases are shared with TRBD1. Sequencing input: peripheral blood. The CDR3 protein is CASSLYADRAGEQYF. For the CDR3, the DNA is TGTGCCAGCTCACTTTACGCGGACAGGGCCGGCGAGCAGTACTTC.